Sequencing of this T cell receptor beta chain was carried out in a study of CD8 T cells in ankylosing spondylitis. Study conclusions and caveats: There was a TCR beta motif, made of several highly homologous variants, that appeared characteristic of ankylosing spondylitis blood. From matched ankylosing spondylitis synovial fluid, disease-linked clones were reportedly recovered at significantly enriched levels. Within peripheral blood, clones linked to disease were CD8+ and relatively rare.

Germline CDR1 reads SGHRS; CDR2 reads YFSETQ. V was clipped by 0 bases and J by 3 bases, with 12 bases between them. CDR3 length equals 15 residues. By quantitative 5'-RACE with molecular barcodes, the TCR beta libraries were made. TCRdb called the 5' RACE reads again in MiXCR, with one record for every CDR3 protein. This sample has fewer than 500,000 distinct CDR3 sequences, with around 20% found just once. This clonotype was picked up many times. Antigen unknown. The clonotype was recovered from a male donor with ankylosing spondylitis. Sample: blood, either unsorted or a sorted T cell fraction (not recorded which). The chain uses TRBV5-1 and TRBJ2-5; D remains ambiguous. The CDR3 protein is CASSLDSGNKETQYF. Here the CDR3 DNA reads TGCGCCAGCAGCTTGGATTCCGGTAATAAAGAGACCCAGTACTTC.